The 14 T cell receptor beta chains below come from one sample, sequenced in a study of blood T cell repertoires in COVID-19 (dated by TCRdb to 2018 to 2020). The receptor library was made with the immunoSEQ multiplex PCR assay. TCRdb's version of the immuneACCESS table is confined to in-frame rearrangements and falls short of the full clone set. An unresolved V gene accounts for under half of the shortfall where checked; the remainder is of unknown origin. The sample data list around 140,000 clones, and around 89% of these were observed just once. The ten largest clones represent less than 20% of the sample. The specimen sequenced was peripheral blood. The origin of the receptors is a man aged 45-65 years with active or convalescent COVID-19.

The chain links TRBV6-5 to TRBJ1-5; 11 nucleotides line up with TRBD1. The CDR3 length is 14 residues. Trimming took 7 bases from V and 5 from J; bases not matched to a gene: 4. Germline values: CDR1 MNHEY, CDR2 SVGAGI. The CDR3, as DNA: TGTGCCAGCACTTCGGACAGGGGGCATCAGCCCCAGCATTTT. It translates to CASTSDRGHQPQHF.

This chain uses TRBV18 with TRBJ2-2; D unresolved. Trimming took off 5 bases at V and 7 bases at J, with 11 bases between the two ends. The germline gives CDR1 KGHSH, CDR2 LQKENI. The CDR3 runs to 13 residues. The DNA for the CDR3 is TGTGCCAGCTCAACCGACAATGTCGGGGAGCTGTTTTTT. Translation gives CASSTDNVGELFF.

This clone is a singleton in its sample. V is TRBV4-2 and J is TRBJ2-7; possible D gene TRBD1, 5 bases. CDR1 and CDR2 from the germline V gene are LGHNA and YNFKEQ. Trimming took 4 bases from V and 0 from J, leaving 13 bases between them. CDR3 length: 15 amino acids. The chain's CDR3 is CASSREQAGSYEQYF. The CDR3 DNA sequence: TGTGCCAGCAGCCGCGAACAGGCTGGCTCCTACGAGCAGTACTTC.

The chain combines TRBV7-2 with TRBJ2-1; D is undetermined. The V end lost 2 bases, the J end lost 10 bases, and 6 bases lay between the germline ends. This CDR3 has 11 residues. Germline loops: CDR1 SGHTA, CDR2 FQGNSA. CDR3 sequence reads: CASSLYEEQFF. CDR3 bases: TGTGCCAGCAGCTTATACGAGGAGCAGTTCTTC.

The chain joins TRBV15 to TRBJ2-3, with a tentative D call TRBD2 (6 bases). CDR1 and CDR2 from the germline V gene are LNHNV and YYDKDF (reference sequence). CDR3 size: 15 residues. The V gene lost 0 bases and the J gene lost 5 bases, with 12 bases spanning the gap. DNA for the CDR3: TGTGCCACCAGCAGAGAAGGGCGGGATTTAGATACGCAGTATTTT. This encodes CATSREGRDLDTQYF.

The gene calls are TRBV18 and TRBJ1-1; TRBD1 might be the D (6 bases). This CDR3 is built from 15 residues. Trimming shortened V by 4 bases and J by 4 bases, and 16 bases separated the two germline ends. Germline CDR1 is KGHSH and CDR2 is LQKENI. Here the CDR3 reads CASSLYGGLGTEAFF. CDR3 nucleotides: TGTGCCAGCTCACTATACGGGGGGCTCGGCACTGAAGCTTTCTTT.

The genes are TRBV15 and TRBJ2-1, with 11 bases matching TRBD2. Germline CDR1 is LNHNV and CDR2 is YYDKDF (reference sequence). The J segment lost 9 bases and the V segment lost 6 bases, leaving 7 bases of the junction unmatched. This CDR3 spans 14 amino acids. The CDR3 coding sequence is TGTGCCACCAGTCCTCTAGCGGGGGGTACTGAGCAGTTCTTC. Its protein is CATSPLAGGTEQFF.

The chain employs TRBV5-3 and TRBJ1-4; D call uncertain. TRBV5-3 is treated as an ORF (open reading frame) with a function not yet certain. V lost 1 base and J lost 7, with 14 bases in between. The CDR3 contains 15 residues. CDR3 sequence reads: CARSLCPTRSEKLFF. CDR3 nucleotide sequence: TGTGCCAGAAGCTTGTGCCCGACTCGGAGTGAAAAACTGTTTTTT.

This chain joins TRBV19 and TRBJ2-2; D is possibly TRBD1 (6 bases). V gave up 3 bases and J gave up 5 bases, with 7 bases separating them. This CDR3 is 13 amino acids long. Germline values: CDR1 LNHDA, CDR2 SQIVND (reference sequence). Here the CDR3 reads CASSIQGTGELFF. DNA for the CDR3: TGTGCCAGTAGTATTCAGGGGACCGGGGAGCTGTTTTTT. Combining the CDR3 with reference TRBV19 and TRBJ2-2 gives the whole variable domain DGGITQSPKYLFRKEGQNVTLSCEQNLNHDAMYWYRQDPGQGLRLIYYSQIVNDFQKGDIAEGYSVSREKKESFPLTVTSAQKNPTAFYLCASSIQGTGELFFGEGSRLTVL.

The chain combines TRBV18 with TRBJ1-6; no definite D call. Germline CDR1 and CDR2: KGHSH and LQKENI. This CDR3 region has 14 residues. Trimming took 9 bases from V and 5 from J, leaving 14 bases between them. The CDR3 loop reads CASSGGGDNSPLHF. In DNA form, the CDR3 reads TGTGCCAGTTCCGGCGGCGGAGATAATTCACCCCTCCACTTT.

V and J are TRBV18 and TRBJ2-1; perhaps TRBD1 as D (6 bases). V was cut by 4 bases and J by 2 bases, with 15 bases left in between. Looked up from germline, CDR1 is KGHSH and CDR2 is LQKENI. CDR3 size: 16 residues. The CDR3 bases are TGTGCCAGCTCACAAAGGACAGATTCCACCTACAATGAGCAGTTCTTC. As protein: CASSQRTDSTYNEQFF.

This sequence joins TRBV7-6 and TRBJ2-7; D is perhaps TRBD2 (7 bases). The CDR3 runs to 16 residues. Trimming took off 1 base at V and 4 bases at J, with 17 bases between the two ends. Germline lookup yields CDR1 SGHVS and CDR2 FNYEAQ. CDR3 sequence reads: CASSLGGGNPPYEQYF. The CDR3 DNA reads as TGTGCCAGCAGCTTAGGGGGGGGCAATCCGCCTTACGAGCAGTACTTC. The entire variable domain, with the rest obtained from reference TRBV7-6 and TRBJ2-7, is as follows: GAGVSQSPRYKVTKRGQDVALRCDPISGHVSLYWYRQALGQGPEFLTYFNYEAQQDKSGLPNDRFSAERPEGSISTLTIQRTEQRDSAMYRCASSLGGGNPPYEQYFGPGTRLTVT.

The DNA of the CDR3 is TGTGCCAGCAGTGACTGGGACAGGGGGCAGTTCTTC. It encodes CASSDWDRGQFF. The rearrangement joins TRBV6-2 or TRBV6-3 to TRBJ2-1; 10 bases are shared with TRBD1. There are 12 residues in the CDR3. The germline gives CDR1 MNHEY, CDR2 SVGEGT. Germline trimming cut 5 bases from V and 12 bases from J; bases unmatched to any gene: 4.

The chain employs TRBV6-1 and TRBJ1-5; the D gene is possibly TRBD1 (5 bases). The V gene's germline CDR1 is MNHNS and CDR2 SASEGT. Trimming cost V 1 base and J 7 bases, with 14 bases left between them. This CDR3 region has 15 residues. This CDR3 reads CASSEVDGAHQPQHF. Written as DNA, the CDR3 is TGTGCCAGCAGTGAAGTGGATGGGGCTCACCAGCCCCAGCATTTT.